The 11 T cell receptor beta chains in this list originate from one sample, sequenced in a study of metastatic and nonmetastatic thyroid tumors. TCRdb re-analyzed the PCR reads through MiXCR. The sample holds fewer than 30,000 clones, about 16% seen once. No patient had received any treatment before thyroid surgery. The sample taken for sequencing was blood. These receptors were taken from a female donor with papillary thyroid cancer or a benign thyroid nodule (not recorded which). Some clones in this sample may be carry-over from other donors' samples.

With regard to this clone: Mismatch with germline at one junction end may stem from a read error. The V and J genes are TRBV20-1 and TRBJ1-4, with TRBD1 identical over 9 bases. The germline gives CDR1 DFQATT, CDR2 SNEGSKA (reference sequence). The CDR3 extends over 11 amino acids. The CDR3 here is CSARVDGTGLF. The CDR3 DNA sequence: TGCAGTGCTAGAGTGGACGGGACAGGGCTTTTT.

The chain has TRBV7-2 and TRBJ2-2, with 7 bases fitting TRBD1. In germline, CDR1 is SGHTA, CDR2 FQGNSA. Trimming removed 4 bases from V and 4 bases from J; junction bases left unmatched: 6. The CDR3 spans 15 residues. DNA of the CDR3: TGTGCCAGCAGCTATGGGGCAGGGGGCACCGGGGAGCTGTTTTTT. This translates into CASSYGAGGTGELFF. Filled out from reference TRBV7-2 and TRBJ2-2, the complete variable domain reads GAGVSQSPSNKVTEKGKDVELRCDPISGHTALYWYRQSLGQGLEFLIYFQGNSAPDKSGLPSDRFSAERTGGSVSTLTIQRTQQEDSAVYLCASSYGAGGTGELFFGEGSRLTVL.

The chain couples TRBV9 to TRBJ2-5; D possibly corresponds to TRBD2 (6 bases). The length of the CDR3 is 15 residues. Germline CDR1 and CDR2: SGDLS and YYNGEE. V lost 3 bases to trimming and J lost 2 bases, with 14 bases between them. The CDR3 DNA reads TGTGCCAGCAGCGACCCATCCGGGGGACAAGAGACCCAGTACTTC. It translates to CASSDPSGGQETQYF. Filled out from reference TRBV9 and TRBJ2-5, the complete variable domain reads DSGVTQTPKHLITATGQRVTLRCSPRSGDLSVYWYQQSLDQGLQFLIQYYNGEERAKGNILERFSAQQFPDLHSELNLSSLELGDSALYFCASSDPSGGQETQYFGPGTRLLVL.

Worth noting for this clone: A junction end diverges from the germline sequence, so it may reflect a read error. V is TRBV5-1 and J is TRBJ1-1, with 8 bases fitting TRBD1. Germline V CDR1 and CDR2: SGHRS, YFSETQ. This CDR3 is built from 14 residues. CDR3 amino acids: CVSGARTGSTEAFF. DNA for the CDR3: TGCGTCAGCGGCGCCCGGACAGGGTCGACTGAAGCTTTCTTT.

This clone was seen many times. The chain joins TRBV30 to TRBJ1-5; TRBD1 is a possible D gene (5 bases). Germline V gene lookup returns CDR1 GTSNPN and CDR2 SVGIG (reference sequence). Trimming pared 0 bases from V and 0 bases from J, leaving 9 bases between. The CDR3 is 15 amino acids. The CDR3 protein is CAWSVADSSNQPQHF. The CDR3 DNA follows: TGTGCCTGGAGTGTTGCCGACAGTAGCAATCAGCCCCAGCATTTT.

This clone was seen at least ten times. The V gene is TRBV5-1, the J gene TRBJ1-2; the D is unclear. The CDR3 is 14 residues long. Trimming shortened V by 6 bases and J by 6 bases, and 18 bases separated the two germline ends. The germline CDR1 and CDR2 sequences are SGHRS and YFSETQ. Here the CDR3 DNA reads TGCGCCAGCACCCTTGGGGAGGGATCACATGGCTACACCTTC. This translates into CASTLGEGSHGYTF.

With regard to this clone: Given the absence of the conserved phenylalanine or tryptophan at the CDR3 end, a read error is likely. The CDR3 sequence is CASSMARRTEAFY. The CDR3 DNA follows: TGTGCCAGTAGTATGGCGCGAAGGACTGAAGCTTTCTAT. The rearrangement uses TRBV19 and TRBJ1-1; D is ambiguous. The germline gives CDR1 LNHDA, CDR2 SQIVND (reference sequence). This CDR3 has 13 amino acids. With 3 bases removed from V and 5 bases from J, the gap between germline ends came to 10 bases.

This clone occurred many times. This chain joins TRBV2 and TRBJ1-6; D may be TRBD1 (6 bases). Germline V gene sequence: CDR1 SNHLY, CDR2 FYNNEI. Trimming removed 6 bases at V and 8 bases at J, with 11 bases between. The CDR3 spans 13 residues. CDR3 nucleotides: TGTGCCAGCAGGGGGACAAGAGATTCACCCCTCCACTTT. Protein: CASRGTRDSPLHF.

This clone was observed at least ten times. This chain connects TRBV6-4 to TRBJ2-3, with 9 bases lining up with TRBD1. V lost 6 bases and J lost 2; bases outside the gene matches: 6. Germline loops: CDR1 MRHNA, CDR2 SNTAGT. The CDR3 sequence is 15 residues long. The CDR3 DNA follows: TGTGCCAGCAGGAGGGGGACAGGGCCCACAGATACGCAGTATTTT. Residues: CASRRGTGPTDTQYF.

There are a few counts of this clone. CDR3 loop: CASSEWGRWYNSPLHF. DNA of the CDR3: TGTGCCAGCAGTGAATGGGGCCGATGGTATAATTCACCCCTCCACTTT. The chain employs TRBV25-1 and TRBJ1-6; D possibly corresponds to TRBD1 (5 bases). V dropped 1 base and J dropped 4 bases, with 11 bases sitting between them. Germline-derived CDR1 and CDR2 are MGHDK and SYGVNS. This CDR3 contains 16 residues.

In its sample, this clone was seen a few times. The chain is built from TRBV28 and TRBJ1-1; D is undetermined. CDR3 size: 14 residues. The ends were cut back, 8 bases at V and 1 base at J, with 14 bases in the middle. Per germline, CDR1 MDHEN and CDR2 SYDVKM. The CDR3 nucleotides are TGTGCCAGCGGCCGCCAGGCAGGGAACACTGAAGCTTTCTTT. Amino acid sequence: CASGRQAGNTEAFF.